The entry below gives a single T cell receptor (beta chain) sequence along with its context. The sample holds a few counts of this clonotype. There is no known antigen for this receptor. Qualities for individual bases were not recorded, and no much larger clone is one base off. Library creation used 5' RACE. This sample was sequenced with an Illumina HiSeq 2000. A universal primer binding site was added through template switching, and the final cDNA carried a unique molecular identifier so that TCR cDNA molecules could be counted accurately. First-strand cDNA for TCR alpha and beta chains was synthesized from specific primers in the conserved constant-segment region. To control for contamination, each cDNA library was double barcoded with a SMART-Mk sample barcode plus Illumina barcodes. Two successive PCR steps introduced TruSeq adapter sequences along with Illumina sample barcodes. The TCR alpha and beta cDNA libraries were sequenced on the Illumina HiSeq platform using custom primers. On the authors' methods: Unique molecular identifiers were extracted from raw reads with MiGEC, and CDR3 positions were determined with MiXCR. Recombination models were inferred per individual with the repgenHMM and IGoR tools using an EM algorithm. Shared clonotypes were analyzed with the tcR package in R, and sharing was normalized by the product of cloneset sizes. Out-of-frame nonproductive sequences were analyzed to study raw recombination free of thymic and clonal selection effects. TCRdb reprocessing: public reads trimmed at Q25 with fastp, clones called with MiXCR, in-frame beta chains kept. Rows with one shared CDR3 protein collapse into an entry with the most common genes and DNA. These V and J calls originate from TCRdb's pipeline instead of the authors' own analysis. This sample has hundreds of thousands of distinct CDR3 sequences in its table, and around 6.1% of those were observed once. The ten largest make up 1.5% to 2% of the sample.

The germline ends are 14 bases apart after V is trimmed by 3 bases and J by 7 bases. Looking up the germline V gene (reference sequence) yields CDR1 LNHDA and CDR2 SQIVND. The CDR3 covers 14 residues, taking in both the cysteine and the phenylalanine. Left in the record is the CDR3 DNA by itself, 42 bases read in frame from the first base. Every donor in the study was a healthy Caucasian. Three unrelated non-twin adults were also sequenced: a male aged 18 to 30, a male aged 50 to 59 and a female aged 50 to 59. Miltenyi CD45RO+ enrichment and human naive T-cell isolation kits were used to isolate memory (CD45RO+) and naive T cells from PBMC. These data are taken from a study of identical twins (dated by TCRdb to the mid-2010s). Study-wide context: To test whether fetal clonotypes persist, this study deep-sequenced TCR alpha and beta repertoires from monozygotic twins, from unrelated adults of various ages, and from cord blood. Replicate twin experiments were performed at different times using different library preparation protocols to rule out contamination.

Overall study results and their limits: Compared with coincidental sharing between unrelated individuals, an excess of low generation-probability sequences was observed among out-of-frame TCR alpha sequences shared between twins. In beta out-of-frame sequences, excess twin sharing was weaker, because having fewer shared sequences lowered the signal-to-noise ratio. Abundant cord blood beta clonotypes carried fewer insertions; young adult naive repertoires showed a weaker similar trend, while memory repertoires showed none. Because the same donors could not be followed over many years, the conclusions depended on cross-sectional statistical analysis. Invariant T cells such as MAIT and iNKT could partly confound zero-insertion analyses, though diverse VJ usage argued against this for most clonotypes. Out-of-frame TCR alpha sharing in monozygotic twins was systematically underestimated by recombination models, whereas sharing between unrelated individuals was in agreement with the recombination models.

Sample: naive T cells sorted from blood. The cell subset or site label for this specimen denotes: cells isolated with a human naive T-cell isolation kit. The chain joins TRBV19 to TRBJ2-3; possibly the D gene is TRBD1, per 6 matching bases. The sequence was obtained from a man between 18 and 29 years old in good health. The nucleotides read TGTGCCAGTAGTATCGGCAGAGGACAGAATACGCAGTATTTT. It specifies CASSIGRGQNTQYF.